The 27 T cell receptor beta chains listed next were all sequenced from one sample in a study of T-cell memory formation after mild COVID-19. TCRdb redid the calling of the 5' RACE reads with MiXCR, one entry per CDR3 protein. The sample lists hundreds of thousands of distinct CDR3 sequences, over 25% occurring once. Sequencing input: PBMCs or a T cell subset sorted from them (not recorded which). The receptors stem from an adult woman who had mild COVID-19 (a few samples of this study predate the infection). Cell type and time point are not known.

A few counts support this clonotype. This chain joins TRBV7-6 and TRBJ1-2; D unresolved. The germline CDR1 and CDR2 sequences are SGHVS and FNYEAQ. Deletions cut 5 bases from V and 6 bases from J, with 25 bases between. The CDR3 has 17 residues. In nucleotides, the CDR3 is TGTGCCAGCAGCCCCGGCTGGGGATCAGCTGGAAAGGATGGCTACACCTTC. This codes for CASSPGWGSAGKDGYTF.

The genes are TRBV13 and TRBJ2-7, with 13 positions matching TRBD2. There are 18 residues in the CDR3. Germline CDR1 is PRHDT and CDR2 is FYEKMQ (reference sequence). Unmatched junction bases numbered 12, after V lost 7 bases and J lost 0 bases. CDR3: CASTPSPGTSGISYEQYF. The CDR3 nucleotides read TGTGCCAGCACCCCAAGTCCAGGGACTAGCGGGATCTCCTACGAGCAGTACTTC.

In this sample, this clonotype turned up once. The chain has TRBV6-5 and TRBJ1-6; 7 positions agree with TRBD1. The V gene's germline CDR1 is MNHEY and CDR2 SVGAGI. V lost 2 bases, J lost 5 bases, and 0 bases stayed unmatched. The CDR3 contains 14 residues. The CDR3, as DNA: TGTGCCAGCAGTTACAGGGGGCATAATTCACCCCTCCACTTT. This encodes CASSYRGHNSPLHF.

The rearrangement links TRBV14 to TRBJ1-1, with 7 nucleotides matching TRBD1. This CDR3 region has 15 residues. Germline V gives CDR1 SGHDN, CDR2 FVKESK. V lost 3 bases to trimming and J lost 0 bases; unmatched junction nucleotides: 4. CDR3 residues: CASSQRQGMNTEAFF. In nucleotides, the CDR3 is TGTGCCAGCAGCCAGAGACAGGGTATGAACACTGAAGCTTTCTTT.

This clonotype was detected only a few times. For the CDR3, the DNA is TGTGCCAGCAGTGGTAGCGGGGGGGCCGAGCAGTTCTTC. Protein product: CASSGSGGAEQFF. V and J are TRBV9 and TRBJ2-1; 11 nucleotides align to TRBD2. With V trimmed by 5 bases and J by 10 bases, 5 bases remained unmatched. There are 13 residues in the CDR3. Germline-derived CDR1 and CDR2 are SGDLS and YYNGEE.

CDR3 in DNA: TGTGCCAGCAGCCACTTGGACCGGAGGGCAGATACGCAGTATTTT. Translation gives CASSHLDRRADTQYF. J is TRBJ2-3 and V is TRBV16; D is possibly TRBD2 (6 bases). Trimming took 3 bases from V and 4 from J, leaving 14 bases between them. CDR1 is KGHSY and CDR2 is FQNENV in the germline V gene. The CDR3 contains 15 residues.

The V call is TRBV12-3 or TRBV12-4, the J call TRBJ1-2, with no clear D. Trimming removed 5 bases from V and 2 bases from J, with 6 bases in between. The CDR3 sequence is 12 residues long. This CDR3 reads CASSGLNYGYTF. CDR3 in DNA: TGTGCCAGCAGTGGACTGAACTATGGCTACACCTTC.

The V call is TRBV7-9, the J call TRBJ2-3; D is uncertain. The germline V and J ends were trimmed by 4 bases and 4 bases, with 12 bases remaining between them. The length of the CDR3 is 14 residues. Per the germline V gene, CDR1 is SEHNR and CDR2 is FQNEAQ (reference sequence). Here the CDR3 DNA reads TGTGCCAGCAGCTGGCCTGGGCTAGCAGATACGCAGTATTTT. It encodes CASSWPGLADTQYF.

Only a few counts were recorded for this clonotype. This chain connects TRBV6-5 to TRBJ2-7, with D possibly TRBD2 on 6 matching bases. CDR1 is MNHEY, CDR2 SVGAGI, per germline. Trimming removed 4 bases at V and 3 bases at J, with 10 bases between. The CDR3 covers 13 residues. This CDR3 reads CASSSLGGYEQYF. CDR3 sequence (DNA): TGTGCCAGCAGTTCCCTGGGAGGCTACGAGCAGTACTTC.

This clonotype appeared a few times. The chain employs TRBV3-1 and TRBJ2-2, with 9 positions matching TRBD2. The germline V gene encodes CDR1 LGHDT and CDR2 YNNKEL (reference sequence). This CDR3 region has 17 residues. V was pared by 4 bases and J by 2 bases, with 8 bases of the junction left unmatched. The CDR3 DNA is TGTGCCAGCAGCCTTTTAGCGGGGGTTATTAACACCGGGGAGCTGTTTTTT. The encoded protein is CASSLLAGVINTGELFF.

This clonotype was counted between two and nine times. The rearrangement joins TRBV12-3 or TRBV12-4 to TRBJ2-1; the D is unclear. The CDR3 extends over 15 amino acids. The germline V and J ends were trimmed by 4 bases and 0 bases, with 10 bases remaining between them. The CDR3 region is CASSYDKSSYNEQFF. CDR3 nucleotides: TGTGCCAGCAGTTACGACAAGAGCTCCTACAATGAGCAGTTCTTC.

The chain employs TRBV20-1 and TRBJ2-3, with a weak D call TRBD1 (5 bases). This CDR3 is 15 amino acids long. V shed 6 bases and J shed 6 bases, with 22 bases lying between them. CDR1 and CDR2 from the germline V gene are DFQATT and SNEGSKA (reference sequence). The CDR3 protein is CSAIPTAPLGDTQYF. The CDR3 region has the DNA TGCAGTGCCATCCCGACAGCGCCGTTAGGGGATACGCAGTATTTT.

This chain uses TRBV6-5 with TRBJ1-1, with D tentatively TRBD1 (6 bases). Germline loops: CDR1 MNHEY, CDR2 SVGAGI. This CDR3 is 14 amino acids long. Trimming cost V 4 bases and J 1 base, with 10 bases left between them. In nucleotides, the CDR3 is TGTGCCAGCAGTTCCGGGACACAGAACACTGAAGCTTTCTTT. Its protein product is CASSSGTQNTEAFF.

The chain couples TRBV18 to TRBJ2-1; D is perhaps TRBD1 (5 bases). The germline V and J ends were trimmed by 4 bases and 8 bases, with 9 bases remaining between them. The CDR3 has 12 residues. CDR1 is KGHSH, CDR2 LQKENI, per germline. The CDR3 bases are TGTGCCAGCTCACGAAGGGGTGATGAGCAGTTCTTC. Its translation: CASSRRGDEQFF.

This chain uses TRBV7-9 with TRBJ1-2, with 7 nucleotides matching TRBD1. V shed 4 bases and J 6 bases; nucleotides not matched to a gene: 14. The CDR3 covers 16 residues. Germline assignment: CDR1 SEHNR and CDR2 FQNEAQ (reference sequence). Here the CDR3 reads CASSSPWDSSLDGYTF. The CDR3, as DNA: TGTGCCAGCAGCTCTCCCTGGGACAGTTCTTTGGATGGCTACACCTTC.

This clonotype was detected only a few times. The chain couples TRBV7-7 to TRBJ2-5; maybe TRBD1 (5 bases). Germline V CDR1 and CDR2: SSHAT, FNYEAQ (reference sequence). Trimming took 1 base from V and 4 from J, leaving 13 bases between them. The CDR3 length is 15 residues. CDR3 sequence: CASSLVVQGGETQYF. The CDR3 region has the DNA TGTGCCAGCAGCTTAGTAGTCCAGGGTGGAGAGACCCAGTACTTC.

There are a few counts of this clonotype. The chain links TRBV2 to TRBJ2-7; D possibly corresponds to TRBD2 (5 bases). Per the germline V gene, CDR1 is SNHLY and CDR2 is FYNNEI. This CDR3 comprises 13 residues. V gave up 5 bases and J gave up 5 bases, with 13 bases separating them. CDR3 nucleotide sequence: TGTGCCAGCAGTCGTTACCGGGGTGACGAGCAGTACTTC. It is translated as CASSRYRGDEQYF.

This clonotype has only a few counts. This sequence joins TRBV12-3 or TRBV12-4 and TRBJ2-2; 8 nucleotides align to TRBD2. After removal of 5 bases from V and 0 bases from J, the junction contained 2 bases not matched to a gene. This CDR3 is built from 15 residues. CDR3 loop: CASSTTSANTGELFF. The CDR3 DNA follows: TGTGCCAGCAGTACGACTAGCGCGAACACCGGGGAGCTGTTTTTT.

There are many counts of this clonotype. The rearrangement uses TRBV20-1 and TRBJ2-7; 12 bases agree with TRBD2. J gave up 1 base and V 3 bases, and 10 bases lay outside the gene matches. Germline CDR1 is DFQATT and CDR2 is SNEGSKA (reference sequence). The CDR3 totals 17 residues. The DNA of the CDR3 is TGCAGTGCTAGCGGTCTGACTAGCGGGAGTCTTTCCTACGAGCAGTACTTC. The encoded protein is CSASGLTSGSLSYEQYF.

This CDR3 reads CASSPDTGYSTDTQYF. In DNA form, the CDR3 reads TGTGCCAGCAGCCCGGACACGGGTTATAGCACAGATACGCAGTATTTT. The chain joins TRBV11-1 to TRBJ2-3; tentative D call: TRBD1 (5 bases). CDR3 size: 16 residues. The germline V gene has CDR1 SGHAT and CDR2 FQDESV (reference sequence). V was clipped by 5 bases and J by 0 bases, with 15 bases between them.

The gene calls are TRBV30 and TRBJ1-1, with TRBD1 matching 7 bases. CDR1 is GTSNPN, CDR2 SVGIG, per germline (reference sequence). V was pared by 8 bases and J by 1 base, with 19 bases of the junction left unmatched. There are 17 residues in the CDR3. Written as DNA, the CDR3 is TGTGCCGCTACTCTCCGCCTAAGGACAGGCCCGAACACTGAAGCTTTCTTT. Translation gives CAATLRLRTGPNTEAFF. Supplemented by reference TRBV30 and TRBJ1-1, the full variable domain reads SQTIHQWPATLVQPVGSPLSLECTVEGTSNPNLYWYRQAAGRGLQLLFYSVGIGQISSEVPQNLSASRPQDRQFILSSKKLLLSDSGFYLCAATLRLRTGPNTEAFFGQGTRLTVV.

The CDR3 reads CSAHSRTGGTDTQYF. CDR3 in DNA: TGCAGTGCTCATTCTCGGACTGGGGGCACAGATACGCAGTATTTT. The chain recombines TRBV20-1 with TRBJ2-3; weak D call: TRBD2 (5 bases). Germline CDR1 and CDR2: DFQATT and SNEGSKA (reference sequence). V shed 5 bases and J shed 1 base, with 16 bases lying between them. The CDR3 contains 15 residues.

In DNA form, the CDR3 reads TGTGCCAGCAGTTTACCGCCTCAAGAGACCCAGTACTTC. It is translated as CASSLPPQETQYF. The V and J genes are TRBV12-3 or TRBV12-4 and TRBJ2-5; unclear D gene. The CDR3 is 13 amino acids. Trimming stripped 2 bases from V and 2 bases from J, with 6 bases between.

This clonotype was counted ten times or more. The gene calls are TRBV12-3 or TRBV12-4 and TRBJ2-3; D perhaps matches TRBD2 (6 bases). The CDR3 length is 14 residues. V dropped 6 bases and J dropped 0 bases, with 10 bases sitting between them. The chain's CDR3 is CASSFGGSTDTQYF. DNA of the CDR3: TGTGCCAGCAGCTTCGGGGGTAGCACAGATACGCAGTATTTT.

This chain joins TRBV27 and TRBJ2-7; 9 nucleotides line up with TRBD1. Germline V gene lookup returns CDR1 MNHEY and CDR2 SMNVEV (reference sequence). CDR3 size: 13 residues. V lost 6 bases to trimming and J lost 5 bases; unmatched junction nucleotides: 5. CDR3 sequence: CASRETGGNEQYF. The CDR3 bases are TGTGCCAGCAGAGAGACAGGGGGGAACGAGCAGTACTTC.

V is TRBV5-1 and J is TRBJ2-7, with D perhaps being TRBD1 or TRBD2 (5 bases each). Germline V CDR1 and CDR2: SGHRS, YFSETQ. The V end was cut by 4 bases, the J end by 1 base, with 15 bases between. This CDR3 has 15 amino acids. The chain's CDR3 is CASSKRDRRSYEQYF. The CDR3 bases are TGCGCCAGCAGCAAGAGGGACCGCCGATCCTACGAGCAGTACTTC.

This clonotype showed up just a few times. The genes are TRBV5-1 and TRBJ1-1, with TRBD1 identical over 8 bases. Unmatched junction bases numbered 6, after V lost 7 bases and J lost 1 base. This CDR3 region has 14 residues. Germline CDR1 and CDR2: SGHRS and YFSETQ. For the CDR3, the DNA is TGCGCCAGCCTTCCAGGGGGCGGGAACACTGAAGCTTTCTTT. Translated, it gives CASLPGGGNTEAFF.